The 5 T cell receptor beta chains given below trace back to one sample, sequenced in a study of blood T cell repertoires in COVID-19. TCRdb's copy holds only in-frame clones and misses some; the assay was immunoSEQ multiplex PCR. The table shows about 270,000 clones, with roughly nine tenths occurring only once. Sequencing input: PBMCs or T cells enriched from blood (not recorded which). These receptors all come from a woman between 18 and 29 years old who had recovered from COVID-19.

V usage is TRBV5-8 and J usage is TRBJ1-3; 7 bases line up with TRBD1. Looked up from germline, CDR1 is SGHTS and CDR2 is YDEGEE. Germline trimming cut 0 bases from V and 5 bases from J; bases unmatched to any gene: 5. This CDR3 comprises 15 residues. The CDR3 reads CASSLATGVRNTIYF. In nucleotides, the CDR3 is TGTGCCAGCAGCTTGGCCACAGGGGTGCGAAACACCATATATTTT.

This rearrangement joins TRBV5-1 to TRBJ2-3, with TRBD2 identical over 16 bases. The CDR3 has 17 residues. The germline V gene encodes CDR1 SGHRS and CDR2 YFSETQ. The V segment lost 7 bases and the J segment 2 bases; nucleotides outside the gene matches: 7. The CDR3 region has the DNA TGCGCCAGCTACAAGGGGACTAGCGGGGGGGACACAGATACGCAGTATTTT. Amino acids: CASYKGTSGGDTDTQYF.

The chain joins TRBV3-1 (or the pseudogene TRBV3-2) to TRBJ2-2; a possible D gene is TRBD2 (6 bases). Trimming took 0 bases from V and 4 from J, leaving 12 bases between them. Per the germline V gene, CDR1 is LGHDT and CDR2 is YNNKEL (reference sequence). The CDR3 contains 16 residues. Here the CDR3 DNA reads TGTGCCAGCAGCCAAGATGCCGGACTAATCACCGGGGAGCTGTTTTTT. It specifies CASSQDAGLITGELFF.

The J gene is TRBJ2-3, the V gene TRBV10-3; the match to TRBD1 covers 9 bases. From germline, CDR1 is ENHRY and CDR2 SYGVKD. The CDR3 is made up of 14 amino acids. V lost 10 bases, J lost 8 bases, and 13 bases stayed unmatched. The CDR3 spells CATHTGQGRVTQYF. Written as DNA, the CDR3 is TGTGCCACCCACACAGGACAGGGGAGGGTTACGCAGTATTTT.

V usage is TRBV30 and J usage is TRBJ1-4, with D possibly being TRBD1 (6 bases). Germline-derived CDR1 and CDR2 are GTSNPN and SVGIG (reference sequence). The CDR3 loop spans 16 amino acids. V lost 1 base and J 0 bases, leaving 12 bases between the germline ends. DNA for the CDR3: TGTGCCTGGAGTGGACGACAGGTCCCAACTAATGAAAAACTGTTTTTT. It is translated as CAWSGRQVPTNEKLFF.